The sequence of this TCR beta chain was determined in a study of control samples from healthy donors and cancer patients. Sequenced by immunoSEQ multiplex PCR; TCRdb stores in-frame clones only, minus some. The table has 120,000 to 150,000 clones, less than 90% seen once. The material sequenced was blood. The source of this sequence is a woman under 40 in good health.

CDR3 nucleotide sequence: TGTGCCAGCAGCCACCCGGGACTAGCGGGTGTACGGGAGCAGTTCTTC. This encodes CASSHPGLAGVREQFF. This chain uses TRBV11-2 with TRBJ2-1; 12 nucleotides align to TRBD2. The CDR3 contains 16 residues. V trimming: 5 bases; J trimming: 10 bases; junction bases outside the gene matches: 12. Germline-derived CDR1 and CDR2 are SGHAT and FQNNGV.